Each of the 23 T cell receptor beta chains below was sequenced from the same sample in a study of T cell responses to AZD1222 COVID-19 vaccine. Assay used: immunoSEQ multiplex PCR; TCRdb lists only in-frame clones, some missing. The sample holds roughly 190,000 clones; approximately 90% are singletons and the top ten take around 3.7%. Here the sequenced sample was peripheral blood, taken 28 days after the second AZD1222 dose. The receptors come from an adult who received the AZD1222 COVID-19 vaccine.

This chain uses TRBV4-1 with TRBJ2-7, with 10 bases lining up with TRBD2. Germline V gene data show CDR1 as MGHRA and CDR2 as YSYEKL. Trimming at V came to 1 base and at J to 4 bases, leaving 7 bases not matched to a gene. This CDR3 has 16 amino acids. CDR3 DNA: TGCGCCAGCAGCCAAGCACAAGCGGGAGGGCCTTACGAGCAGTACTTC. Protein: CASSQAQAGGPYEQYF.

The rearrangement links TRBV20-1 to TRBJ1-2, with D possibly matching TRBD1 (5 bases). The V gene lost 6 bases and the J gene lost 7 bases, with 12 bases spanning the gap. The CDR3 sequence is 11 residues long. Per the germline V gene, CDR1 is DFQATT and CDR2 is SNEGSKA (reference sequence). DNA for the CDR3: TGCAGTGCGCCGGGGGTGGGTGGCTACACCTTC. Translating gives CSAPGVGGYTF.

The genes are TRBV5-1 and TRBJ2-3; the D is unclear. Trimming removed 3 bases at V and 2 bases at J, with 1 base between. Germline V CDR1 and CDR2: SGHRS, YFSETQ. This CDR3 region has 11 residues. The DNA for the CDR3 is TGCGCCAGCAGCTACACAGATACGCAGTATTTT. Protein sequence: CASSYTDTQYF.

The chain couples TRBV7-2 to TRBJ1-1, with no clear D. Germline CDR1 and CDR2: SGHTA and FQGNSA. The V end lost 1 base, the J end lost 2 bases, and 11 bases lay between the germline ends. This CDR3 has 15 residues. The CDR3 nucleotides are TGTGCCAGCAGCTTAGGTACAGTGCTCAACACTGAAGCTTTCTTT. Translating it yields CASSLGTVLNTEAFF.

V is TRBV6-5 and J is TRBJ2-2; TRBD1 matches 9 bases. From germline, CDR1 is MNHEY and CDR2 SVGAGI. Unmatched junction bases numbered 5, after V lost 6 bases and J lost 3 bases. The CDR3 has 15 residues. CDR3 bases: TGTGCCAGCAGCCGGGACAGGGTATACACCGGGGAGCTGTTTTTT. Protein: CASSRDRVYTGELFF.

This chain connects TRBV27 to TRBJ2-7, with D possibly TRBD2 on 5 matching bases. Germline-derived CDR1 and CDR2 are MNHEY and SMNVEV (reference sequence). The CDR3 is made up of 13 amino acids. V lost 2 bases and J lost 5, with 10 bases in between. The CDR3 loop reads CASSLGLQDEQYF. The CDR3 DNA is TGTGCCAGCAGTTTAGGACTTCAAGACGAGCAGTACTTC.

The chain links TRBV6-1 to TRBJ2-6, with no clear D. Germline CDR1 is MNHNS and CDR2 is SASEGT. This CDR3 spans 17 amino acids. Deletions cut 3 bases from V and 2 bases from J, with 14 bases between. Here the CDR3 DNA reads TGTGCCAGCAGTGAGGCTCTGAAGGGCCCTGGGGCCAACGTCCTGACTTTC. As protein: CASSEALKGPGANVLTF.

This rearrangement joins TRBV9 to TRBJ1-6; 7 bases line up with TRBD1. With V trimmed by 3 bases and J by 10 bases, 10 bases remained unmatched. Germline CDR1 reads SGDLS; CDR2 reads YYNGEE. This CDR3 spans 15 amino acids. The CDR3 DNA is TGTGCCAGCAGCGCCTCGACAGGGTCGAAGTCACCCCTCCACTTT. The encoded protein is CASSASTGSKSPLHF.

The rearrangement links TRBV5-1 to TRBJ1-2; 10 bases are shared with TRBD1. The CDR3 sequence is 18 residues long. CDR1 is SGHRS and CDR2 is YFSETQ in the germline V gene. V gave up 0 bases and J gave up 5 bases; unmatched junction bases: 13. The CDR3 coding sequence is TGCGCCAGCAGCTTGGCCTTGACAGGGGGCCCTAGCGCATATGGCTACACCTTC. It specifies CASSLALTGGPSAYGYTF.

This clone was detected only a few times. The chain uses TRBV2 and TRBJ2-7; 12 bases agree with TRBD1. CDR1 and CDR2 from the germline V gene are SNHLY and FYNNEI. CDR3 length equals 15 residues. The trim removed 7 bases at V and 7 bases at J, leaving 11 bases unmatched. DNA of the CDR3: TGTGCCAGCAACTTCCGGGGACAGGGGGCTGGGGAGCAGTACTTC. It encodes CASNFRGQGAGEQYF.

This chain joins TRBV27 and TRBJ2-3, with 7 bases aligning to TRBD1. V dropped 5 bases and J dropped 6; count of bases not matched to a gene: 11. The CDR3 runs to 15 residues. Germline CDR1 is MNHEY and CDR2 is SMNVEV (reference sequence). CDR3 bases: TGTGCCAGCAGTCTGACAGGGTGGTTTGGGGATACGCAGTATTTT. Translated: CASSLTGWFGDTQYF.

The V gene is TRBV19, the J gene TRBJ2-6; D perhaps matches TRBD1 (6 bases). V was trimmed by 5 bases and J by 0 bases, leaving 11 bases between them. Per germline, CDR1 LNHDA and CDR2 SQIVND (reference sequence). This CDR3 comprises 16 residues. This CDR3 reads CASSSGVFSGANVLTF. The CDR3, as DNA: TGTGCCAGTAGTTCAGGGGTTTTCTCTGGGGCCAACGTCCTGACTTTC.

This sequence joins TRBV6-5 and TRBJ2-1; 8 nucleotides line up with TRBD2. CDR1 and CDR2 (germline): MNHEY, SVGAGI. Trimming at V came to 8 bases and at J to 7 bases, leaving 13 bases not matched to a gene. The length of the CDR3 is 15 residues. For the CDR3, the DNA is TGTGCCAGCGCAGCGGGGGATGTGGGGGGAAATGAGCAGTTCTTC. Protein sequence: CASAAGDVGGNEQFF.

The chain couples TRBV28 to TRBJ2-3; 14 nucleotides align to TRBD2. From germline, CDR1 is MDHEN and CDR2 SYDVKM. V lost 4 bases to trimming and J lost 2 bases; unmatched junction nucleotides: 11. CDR3 length: 19 amino acids. The CDR3: CASSSDERTSGRYTDTQYF. CDR3 in DNA: TGTGCCAGCAGTTCAGACGAAAGGACTAGCGGGAGGTACACAGATACGCAGTATTTT. Full variable domain (rest looked up from reference TRBV28 and TRBJ2-3): DVKVTQSSRYLVKRTGEKVFLECVQDMDHENMFWYRQDPGLGLRLIYFSYDVKMKEKGDIPEGYSVSREKKERFSLILESASTNQTSMYLCASSSDERTSGRYTDTQYFGPGTRLTVL.

This clone was seen more than once but under ten times. This rearrangement joins TRBV28 to TRBJ2-7; the match to TRBD1 covers 9 bases. V was clipped by 8 bases and J by 3 bases; unmatched bases: 14. CDR1 is MDHEN and CDR2 is SYDVKM in the germline V gene. The CDR3 is made up of 16 amino acids. CDR3: CASHSRRGTGRYEQYF. The CDR3 region has the DNA TGTGCCAGCCACTCTCGACGGGGGACAGGGCGCTACGAGCAGTACTTC.

The chain joins TRBV6-5 to TRBJ2-7; no clear D. V shed 6 bases and J shed 1 base, with 10 bases lying between them. The CDR3 totals 13 residues. Germline-derived CDR1 and CDR2 are MNHEY and SVGAGI. The CDR3 is CASRSRESYEQYF. Written as DNA, the CDR3 is TGTGCCAGCAGGAGTAGGGAATCCTACGAGCAGTACTTC.

V and J are TRBV5-6 and TRBJ2-2, with D tentatively TRBD1 (5 bases). V lost 0 bases to trimming and J lost 1 base, with 7 bases between them. Looked up from germline, CDR1 is SGHDT and CDR2 is YYEEEE. The CDR3 length is 15 residues. The CDR3 protein is CASSLVDRNTGELFF. DNA of the CDR3: TGTGCCAGCAGCTTGGTCGACAGGAACACCGGGGAGCTGTTTTTT.

The chain is built from TRBV7-9 and TRBJ1-1, with 7 bases aligning to TRBD1. The trim removed 5 bases at V and 5 bases at J, leaving 11 bases unmatched. The germline gives CDR1 SEHNR, CDR2 FQNEAQ (reference sequence). CDR3 length: 15 amino acids. CDR3 protein: CASSDRGGGWTEAFF. Written as DNA, the CDR3 is TGTGCCAGCAGCGACAGAGGGGGCGGCTGGACTGAAGCTTTCTTT. The variable domain in full, completed from reference TRBV7-9 and TRBJ1-1, reads DTGVSQNPRHKITKRGQNVTFRCDPISEHNRLYWYRQTLGQGPEFLTYFQNEAQLEKSRLLSDRFSAERPKGSFSTLEIQRTEQGDSAMYLCASSDRGGGWTEAFFGQGTRLTVV.

This clone occurred once. The chain couples TRBV5-1 to TRBJ2-5; the D gene is possibly TRBD1 (6 bases). Germline V gene lookup returns CDR1 SGHRS and CDR2 YFSETQ. The CDR3 covers 14 residues. V lost 5 bases to trimming and J lost 5 bases, with 16 bases between them. In DNA form, the CDR3 reads TGCGCCAGCAGGGTCGCAGGGGCGGAGGAGACCCAGTACTTC. The encoded protein is CASRVAGAEETQYF.

The chain carries TRBV20-1 and TRBJ1-1; D not certain. The CDR3 sequence is 11 residues long. Trimming left V 3 bases short and J 8 bases short, with 10 bases between. Germline V CDR1 and CDR2: DFQATT, SNEGSKA (reference sequence). The CDR3 protein is CSASPGREAFF. In DNA, the CDR3 is TGCAGTGCTAGTCCCGGGCGGGAAGCTTTCTTT.

This clone has only one observation. The chain employs TRBV19 and TRBJ2-1; 8 bases are shared with TRBD2. The CDR3 spans 14 residues. Looked up from germline, CDR1 is LNHDA and CDR2 is SQIVND (reference sequence). V lost 1 base and J lost 8; bases outside the gene matches: 4. CDR3 coding DNA: TGTGCCAGTAGTATAGCGGGAGGGCCCCATGAGCAGTTCTTC. Translation: CASSIAGGPHEQFF.

The chain joins TRBV24-1 to TRBJ2-1; 9 nucleotides agree with TRBD2. Germline-derived CDR1 and CDR2 are KGHDR and SFDVKD. J lost 8 bases, V lost 6 bases, and 13 bases had no gene match. The CDR3 runs 16 residues. CDR3 region: CATSKAGGGAWDEQFF. CDR3 DNA sequence: TGTGCCACCAGTAAAGCGGGAGGAGGGGCCTGGGATGAGCAGTTCTTC.

The V call is TRBV25-1, the J call TRBJ1-2; 10 positions match TRBD1. The CDR3 consists of 16 residues. V lost 1 base, J lost 4 bases, and 6 bases stayed unmatched. In germline, CDR1 is MGHDK, CDR2 SYGVNS. CDR3 coding DNA: TGTGCCAGCAGTGAATGGGGACAGGGGATTTCCTATGGCTACACCTTC. Encoded protein: CASSEWGQGISYGYTF.